This T cell receptor (beta chain) emerged from a study of shared clonotypes between healthy human individuals (TCRdb year 2020). Regarding the research as a whole: A few men and a couple of women, aged 18 to 49 years, made up the cohort. Per donor, leukapheresis produced somewhere between about 0.94 and 8.9 billion PBMCs. Libraries were prepared and TCR repertoires were sequenced by different laboratories using diverse techniques, in order to increase sequencing depth and limit assay-specific biases. Blood TCR repertoires of about 5 healthy adults were deeply sequenced to estimate repertoire size and the extent of clonotype sharing between individuals. Beyond this particular receptor, the publication reports: Pairwise subsampling led to the expectation that sequencing depth would affect the degree of clonotype sharing among donors. Sampling was restricted to blood, and TCR repertoires in tissues likely differ from the TCR repertoires found in blood. Because the study included only a small number of donors, the genetic and exposure-history diversity represented was limited.

Donors were healthy HIV-negative adults with no recently reported acute infections or vaccinations. Every donor was a Caucasian adult living in Nashville, Tennessee, USA. For unsorted samples, some 90 million PBMCs were counted and genomic DNA was extracted with the QIAamp DNA Blood Mini kit. Blood was obtained by leukapheresis, after which PBMCs were separated by Ficoll-Histopaque density gradient centrifugation and cryopreserved in liquid nitrogen vapor phase. The CDR3 holds 11 amino acids from the cysteine to the phenylalanine. The kept DNA is CDR3 alone, 33 bases in frame from the first base. V is clipped by 3 bases and J by 6 bases, and the sequence between their germline boundaries is 7 bases long. CDR1 DFQATT and CDR2 SNEGSKA are derived from the germline V gene (reference sequence). Using the deep immunoSEQ assay, multiplex PCR amplified TCR CDR3 regions from genomic DNA. Extracted genomic DNA from each cell subset was spread evenly across all wells of several immunoSEQ 96-well plates, with each plate serving as a replicate. For unsorted PBMC, each replicate PCR was loaded with around 300 ng genomic DNA, equivalent to about 33,000 T cell genomes. Ten immunoSEQ deep assay plates were used to sequence unsorted PBMC genomic DNA. Purified libraries were measured with a Qubit 3.0 fluorometer, size-checked on a Bioanalyzer 2100, and measured again with the KAPA Library Quantification kit. Each immunoSEQ 96-well plate was sequenced on its own single-read 150-cycle Illumina NextSeq 550 flow cell. The authors processed their data as follows. Because the immunoSEQ output held only junctional sequences and lacked quality scores, the filtering could not match the filtering applied to full-length reads. Sequences were annotated with PyIR, a Python wrapper for IgBLAST v1.9, and V/J genes and CDR3 were assigned using IMGT germline references. Any read was removed if the V/J assignment was weak (E-value above 1e-6), the CDR3 was missing, or the read contained stop codons, out-of-frame junctions, or ambiguous translated residues. V3J clonotypes were defined by identical inferred V gene, J gene, and CDR3 amino acid sequence. Percentage overlap between repertoires was calculated by dividing the number of shared unique clonotypes by the size of the smaller repertoire. Repertoire richness was assessed with RTK rarefaction, the Chao1 estimator, and Recon v2.1 estimates of unobserved clonotypes. In its TCRdb copy, this immuneACCESS table keeps in-frame sequences only and misses some clones. Where compared with another copy, unresolved V genes explain less than half of these, and the others have no known cause. V and J calls and clone size follow that table, whereas D and trimming were derived from the DNA. Present in this sample are over 400,000 clones, approximately 78% of which were seen just once. 12% of the sample lies in the top ten.

This clone is a singleton in its sample. What this receptor recognizes is not known. Per-base quality was not reported, and no clone a single base away is much larger than it. The TCR sequence derives from a woman aged 40-49 years in good health. Some clones in this sample may be carry-over from other donors' samples. The chain uses TRBV20-1 and TRBJ2-3, and possibly TRBD2, on 5 matching bases. Sequenced input: PBMCs. The nucleotides are TGCAGTGCTAGTTCGGGGGATACGCAGTATTTT. Translated, it gives CSASSGDTQYF.